One sample yielded the 28 T cell receptor beta chains listed below, sequenced in a study of Graves' ophthalmopathy and Graves' hyperthyroidism. For repertoire sequencing, the TCR beta CDR3 regions were amplified from RNA transcripts. First-round RT-PCR with HTBI primers preceded a second-round multiplex PCR. TCRdb analysed the multiplex PCR reads with MiXCR anew, one entry per CDR3 protein. The data contain hundreds of thousands of distinct CDR3 sequences, around 21% of them singletons. The sequencing input was peripheral blood. The receptors shown here come from a woman in her late teens or twenties with stable Graves' hyperthyroidism.

This clonotype was seen at least ten times. This CDR3 reads CASTVQGNTEAFF. The CDR3 coding sequence is TGCGCCAGCACCGTACAGGGGAACACTGAAGCTTTCTTT. The gene calls are TRBV5-1 and TRBJ1-1, with a tentative D call TRBD1 (6 bases). The V and J ends lost 6 bases and 1 base respectively, with 10 bases between them. Germline V gene data show CDR1 as SGHRS and CDR2 as YFSETQ. The CDR3 totals 13 residues.

This clonotype was seen ten or more times. The chain has TRBV12-3 or TRBV12-4 and TRBJ2-2; TRBD2 agrees at 9 bases. Trimming at V came to 8 bases and at J to 3 bases, leaving 10 bases not matched to a gene. The CDR3 has 16 amino acids. In nucleotides, the CDR3 is TGTGCCAGCCACCGTCGGCTAGCGGGATACACCGGGGAGCTGTTTTTT. Translation gives CASHRRLAGYTGELFF.

The V and J genes are TRBV28 and TRBJ2-7, with D maybe TRBD1 (6 bases). Trimming removed 7 bases from V and 6 bases from J, with 13 bases in between. CDR3 length: 12 residues. Looked up from germline, CDR1 is MDHEN and CDR2 is SYDVKM. The CDR3 region is CASNRAQSEQYF. The DNA of the CDR3 is TGTGCCAGCAACAGGGCCCAGTCCGAGCAGTACTTC. Based on the CDR3 plus reference TRBV28 and TRBJ2-7, the full variable domain is DVKVTQSSRYLVKRTGEKVFLECVQDMDHENMFWYRQDPGLGLRLIYFSYDVKMKEKGDIPEGYSVSREKKERFSLILESASTNQTSMYLCASNRAQSEQYFGPGTRLTVT.

This clonotype was recorded many times. The chain recombines TRBV6-1 with TRBJ2-7; D is possibly TRBD2 (6 bases). Germline CDR1 MNHNS, CDR2 SASEGT. The CDR3 totals 12 residues. V dropped 8 bases and J dropped 5 bases, with 13 bases sitting between them. The CDR3 nucleotides are TGTGCCAGCCTACTAGCCGCCAACGAGCAGTACTTC. Amino acids: CASLLAANEQYF.

This clonotype was detected many times. The gene calls are TRBV25-1 and TRBJ2-3; D is unclear. CDR1 MGHDK and CDR2 SYGVNS come from the germline V gene. V was pared by 4 bases and J by 0 bases, with 14 bases between. This CDR3 contains 16 residues. This CDR3 reads CASSGVGGISTDTQYF. The CDR3 DNA reads as TGTGCCAGCAGTGGAGTTGGCGGAATTAGCACAGATACGCAGTATTTT.

This chain joins TRBV7-2 and TRBJ1-2, with D hard to call. This CDR3 contains 15 residues. Germline loops: CDR1 SGHTA, CDR2 FQGNSA. The V and J ends lost 6 bases and 4 bases respectively, with 18 bases between them. The CDR3 sequence: CASSLLVSRGYGYTF. CDR3 DNA: TGTGCCAGCAGTTTATTGGTCAGCCGTGGCTATGGCTACACCTTC.

The table lists this clonotype with many counts. The chain links TRBV15 to TRBJ2-7; 9 positions agree with TRBD1. The trim removed 10 bases at V and 2 bases at J, leaving 12 bases unmatched. Per germline, CDR1 LNHNV and CDR2 YYDKDF (reference sequence). This CDR3 contains 15 residues. The CDR3 protein is CASSPGTGNTYEQYF. The CDR3 DNA sequence: TGTGCCAGCTCGCCCGGGACAGGGAACACCTACGAGCAGTACTTC.

This clonotype was detected many times. The CDR3 nucleotides are TGTGCCAGCAGTTTTACGGAGAGCTCCTACGAGCAGTACTTC. As protein: CASSFTESSYEQYF. The chain joins TRBV28 to TRBJ2-7; no clear D. V lost 3 bases and J 0 bases, leaving 9 bases between the germline ends. Germline V gives CDR1 MDHEN, CDR2 SYDVKM. The CDR3 sequence is 14 residues long.

As for this clonotype: A much larger clone differs by one base, so this may be a read error. The chain recombines TRBV6-1 with TRBJ2-7; 7 positions match TRBD1. CDR1 is MNHNS and CDR2 is SASEGT in the germline V gene. This CDR3 is built from 14 residues. This CDR3 reads CASSVTGSSYEQHF. CDR3 nucleotide sequence: TGTGCCAGCAGTGTGACAGGGAGCTCCTACGAGCAGCACTTC.

This clonotype appeared many times. The V and J genes are TRBV20-1 and TRBJ2-1, with 8 positions matching TRBD1. The CDR3 is 15 amino acids. With V trimmed by 2 bases and J by 2 bases, 5 bases remained unmatched. CDR1 and CDR2 (germline): DFQATT, SNEGSKA (reference sequence). CDR3 protein: CSARPMDRAYNEQFF. Here the CDR3 DNA reads TGCAGTGCTAGACCTATGGACAGGGCCTACAATGAGCAGTTCTTC.

In its sample, this clonotype was seen a few times. The chain combines TRBV10-3 with TRBJ1-3; 7 bases align to TRBD1. CDR3 length: 17 amino acids. Germline V gene lookup returns CDR1 ENHRY and CDR2 SYGVKD. The V and J ends lost 0 bases and 0 bases, in that order; junction bases with no gene match: 5. CDR3 nucleotides: TGTGCCATCAGTGAGTCGAACAGGGGAAGCTCTGGAAACACCATATATTTT. Translation: CAISESNRGSSGNTIYF.

This clonotype was detected ten times or more. This chain joins TRBV6-2 or TRBV6-3 and TRBJ1-1; the D is unclear. V dropped 2 bases and J dropped 1 base, with 8 bases sitting between them. The CDR3 is made up of 14 amino acids. From germline, CDR1 is MNHEY and CDR2 SVGEGT. CDR3 coding DNA: TGTGCCAGCAGTTACGTCAGTAAGAACACTGAAGCTTTCTTT. As protein: CASSYVSKNTEAFF.

There are many counts of this clonotype. The chain carries TRBV28 and TRBJ2-7, with D perhaps matching TRBD2 (7 bases). CDR1 MDHEN and CDR2 SYDVKM come from the germline V gene. The CDR3 runs to 16 residues. Deletions cut 5 bases from V and 3 bases from J, with 20 bases between. CDR3 residues: CASSPGRGRVGYEQYF. In DNA, the CDR3 is TGTGCCAGCAGTCCAGGTAGGGGGAGGGTTGGCTACGAGCAGTACTTC. The full variable domain, rest sourced from reference TRBV28 and TRBJ2-7, is DVKVTQSSRYLVKRTGEKVFLECVQDMDHENMFWYRQDPGLGLRLIYFSYDVKMKEKGDIPEGYSVSREKKERFSLILESASTNQTSMYLCASSPGRGRVGYEQYFGPGTRLTVT.

In this sample, this clonotype turned up many times. This chain links TRBV6-1 with TRBJ2-7; 7 positions match TRBD2. Germline CDR1 MNHNS, CDR2 SASEGT. The V segment lost 8 bases and the J segment 1 base; nucleotides outside the gene matches: 17. CDR3 length equals 17 residues. CDR3 loop: CASLPERERLISYEQYF. As DNA, the CDR3 is TGTGCCAGCCTCCCTGAGCGGGAACGGCTTATATCCTACGAGCAGTACTTC.

This clonotype has at least ten counts. The J gene is TRBJ1-6, the V gene TRBV12-3 or TRBV12-4; no definite D call. V was clipped by 6 bases and J by 0 bases, with 18 bases between them. The CDR3 is 18 amino acids. CDR3 loop: CASRLRVSFSSYNSPLHF. In DNA form, the CDR3 reads TGTGCCAGCAGACTGAGGGTCAGCTTTAGCTCCTATAATTCACCCCTCCACTTT.

At least ten counts were recorded for this clonotype. The genes are TRBV6-1 and TRBJ2-1, with D perhaps TRBD1 (5 bases). CDR1 and CDR2 from the germline V gene are MNHNS and SASEGT. This CDR3 spans 14 amino acids. Trimming took 6 bases from V and 3 from J, leaving 12 bases between them. The CDR3 region has the DNA TGTGCCAGCAGAAATGACAGATACTACAATGAGCAGTTCTTC. Translation: CASRNDRYYNEQFF.

This clonotype was seen many times. The CDR3 bases are TGTGCCAGCAGTCTTAGCGGCCGAAACTCCTACGAGCAGTACTTC. Protein: CASSLSGRNSYEQYF. V usage is TRBV12-3 or TRBV12-4 and J usage is TRBJ2-7, with D maybe TRBD2 (6 bases). With 5 bases removed from V and 0 bases from J, the gap between germline ends came to 14 bases. The CDR3 length is 15 residues.

This chain joins TRBV28 and TRBJ1-2; D is ambiguous. The CDR3 length is 12 residues. CDR1 is MDHEN and CDR2 is SYDVKM in the germline V gene. V gave up 6 bases and J gave up 8 bases, with 13 bases separating them. The chain's CDR3 is CASSRDNRGYTF. In DNA, the CDR3 is TGTGCCAGCAGCCGCGATAACCGGGGCTACACCTTC.

This clonotype was picked up many times. V and J are TRBV6-1 and TRBJ1-1; tentatively, D is TRBD1 (5 bases). CDR1 and CDR2 from the germline V gene are MNHNS and SASEGT. Trimming left V 4 bases short and J 7 bases short, with 13 bases between. The CDR3 is 13 amino acids. In DNA form, the CDR3 reads TGTGCCAGCAGTGCTCCAGGGACGGTTGAAGCTTTCTTT. This encodes CASSAPGTVEAFF.

The chain joins TRBV19 to TRBJ1-5, with D possibly matching TRBD1 (6 bases). CDR1 LNHDA and CDR2 SQIVND come from the germline V gene (reference sequence). The CDR3 totals 13 residues. V gave up 3 bases and J gave up 6 bases, with 9 bases separating them. The CDR3 DNA reads as TGTGCCAGTAGTATTCGGGGGGCTCAGCCCCAGCATTTT. Protein: CASSIRGAQPQHF.

This clonotype was counted at least ten times. The V gene is TRBV15, the J gene TRBJ2-3; TRBD1 matches 7 bases. CDR3 length: 15 amino acids. Germline V lookup: CDR1 LNHNV, CDR2 YYDKDF (reference sequence). Unmatched junction bases numbered 3, after V lost 1 base and J lost 2 bases. The chain's CDR3 is CATSRADRVTDTQYF. CDR3 nucleotide sequence: TGTGCCACCAGCAGAGCCGACAGGGTCACAGATACGCAGTATTTT.

Ten or more counts support this clonotype. This chain connects TRBV6-4 to TRBJ2-2; D is undetermined. The CDR3 sequence is 11 residues long. Deletions cut 8 bases from V and 4 bases from J, with 5 bases between. Germline CDR1 is MRHNA and CDR2 is SNTAGT. CDR3 nucleotide sequence: TGTGCCAGCCCCTTCACCGGGGAGCTGTTTTTT. This sequence encodes CASPFTGELFF.

In this sample, this clonotype turned up many times. The chain carries TRBV7-6 and TRBJ2-7; D gene uncertain. Germline values: CDR1 SGHVS, CDR2 FNYEAQ. V was trimmed by 2 bases and J by 3 bases, leaving 5 bases between them. The CDR3 extends over 12 amino acids. The DNA of the CDR3 is TGTGCCAGCAGCTTAAACCACTACGAGCAGTACTTC. Translation: CASSLNHYEQYF.

This clonotype was recorded at least ten times. The CDR3 bases are TGTGCCAGCAGTAACGGGCGGCAGTTCACTGAAGCTTTCTTT. Translated, it gives CASSNGRQFTEAFF. The chain links TRBV6-2 or TRBV6-3 to TRBJ1-1; no reliable D call. The CDR3 totals 14 residues. Trimming left V 5 bases short and J 4 bases short, with 14 bases between. CDR1 is MNHEY, CDR2 SVGEGT, per germline.

This clonotype was seen many times. The genes are TRBV11-2 and TRBJ1-1, with D perhaps TRBD1 (5 bases). Germline loops: CDR1 SGHAT, CDR2 FQNNGV. Trimming stripped 7 bases from V and 2 bases from J, with 11 bases between. The CDR3 contains 13 residues. This chain's CDR3 is CASTQGLNTEAFF. In DNA form, the CDR3 reads TGTGCCAGCACCCAGGGTCTTAACACTGAAGCTTTCTTT.

The V gene is TRBV20-1, the J gene TRBJ2-5, with TRBD2 matching 7 bases. Germline V gives CDR1 DFQATT, CDR2 SNEGSKA (reference sequence). This CDR3 is 17 amino acids long. V trimming: 1 base; J trimming: 4 bases; junction bases outside the gene matches: 15. CDR3: CSARGVPRGSPTETQYF. The DNA of the CDR3 is TGCAGTGCTAGAGGCGTACCTCGCGGGAGCCCAACAGAGACCCAGTACTTC.

Ten or more counts support this clonotype. The V and J genes are TRBV14 and TRBJ2-7, with 13 bases identical to TRBD2. The CDR3 runs to 17 residues. After removal of 4 bases from V and 1 base from J, the junction contained 7 bases not matched to a gene. Germline V gene lookup returns CDR1 SGHDN and CDR2 FVKESK. CDR3 DNA: TGTGCCAGCAGCCTCACCCGGGGACTAGCGGGGTCCTACGAGCAGTACTTC. Translation gives CASSLTRGLAGSYEQYF.

This chain joins TRBV6-1 and TRBJ1-6; D unresolved. CDR1 and CDR2 from the germline V gene are MNHNS and SASEGT. Deletions cut 5 bases from V and 7 bases from J, with 6 bases between. CDR3 length: 12 residues. This CDR3 reads CASSIGNSPLHF. For the CDR3, the DNA is TGTGCCAGCAGTATCGGGAATTCACCCCTCCACTTT.